The following is a TCR beta chain sequence with its context. No antigen is known for it. This record belongs to a study of cytomegalovirus exposure and HLA in healthy donors. Study findings and constraints: Near-uniform donor sequencing depth was presumed by presence/absence analyses. Follow-up analysis seemed to connect common viral pathogens with several of the most significant clusters identified. Some segments of the V type, notably TRBV6-2 and TRBV6-3, were excluded as indistinguishable. For most TCR beta V segments, an earlier analysis put the productive rate at about 90% or about 30% of the time.

V was clipped by 1 base and J by 8 bases, with 15 bases between them. This CDR3 has 16 amino acids. Germline lookup yields CDR1 LGHNA and CDR2 YNFKEQ. PCR used 60 Vbeta primers and 13 Jbeta primers. This table comes from immunoSEQ multiplex PCR, and its TCRdb copy is limited to in-frame clones, with some not included. The sample yields more than 150,000 clones, about 80% seen once. This rearrangement joins TRBV4-2 to TRBJ1-6; D remains ambiguous. The sequencing sample was made of PBMCs. This receptor was obtained from a woman between 50 and 59 years old in good health and CMV-seropositive. CDR3 in DNA: TGTGCCAGCAGCCAAGCTACCGGCAGGCGGGATTCACCCCTCCACTTT. This codes for CASSQATGRRDSPLHF.